The 5 T cell receptor beta chains in this list originate from one sample, sequenced in a study of Ad26.COV2.S vaccination and SARS-CoV-2 variants. Some clones are missing from TCRdb's copy, which holds only in-frame ones; the method was immunoSEQ multiplex PCR. The table lists 300,000 to 450,000 clones, 70% to 90% of them singletons. Indicated treatment: approximately 18 received Ad26.COV2.S at low or high dose, single or two shots; about five received placebo; per-sample allocation not given. Sample collection was performed on day 63 after the first vaccine or placebo injection. This specimen consisted of peripheral blood, obtained in a trial of Ad26.COV2.S vaccine versus placebo. These receptors were obtained from a person between 18 and 59 years old who received the Ad26.COV2.S COVID-19 vaccine or a placebo.

This clone appeared a few times. The chain combines TRBV5-1 with TRBJ2-2; possibly TRBD1 or TRBD2 for D (6 bases each). CDR1 is SGHRS and CDR2 is YFSETQ in the germline V gene. CDR3 size: 14 residues. V lost 4 bases and J lost 5, with 12 bases in between. CDR3 nucleotide sequence: TGCGCCAGCAGCGCGGGACATGATACCGGGGAGCTGTTTTTT. Its protein product is CASSAGHDTGELFF.

The chain joins TRBV28 to TRBJ2-5; 8 bases are shared with TRBD2. Germline lookup yields CDR1 MDHEN and CDR2 SYDVKM. V dropped 4 bases and J dropped 5; count of bases not matched to a gene: 6. The CDR3 is 14 residues long. CDR3 loop: CASSSSRGGETQYF. In nucleotides, the CDR3 is TGTGCCAGCAGTTCATCCCGGGGGGGGGAGACCCAGTACTTC. The entire variable domain, with the rest obtained from reference TRBV28 and TRBJ2-5, is as follows: DVKVTQSSRYLVKRTGEKVFLECVQDMDHENMFWYRQDPGLGLRLIYFSYDVKMKEKGDIPEGYSVSREKKERFSLILESASTNQTSMYLCASSSSRGGETQYFGPGTRLLVL.

The chain uses TRBV19 and TRBJ1-5, with 8 positions matching TRBD1. Losses at the gene ends were 10 bases for V and 0 bases for J; bases not matched to a gene: 11. The germline CDR1 and CDR2 sequences are LNHDA and SQIVND (reference sequence). The CDR3 is 16 residues long. CDR3 residues: CATPRDRRYSNQPQHF. In DNA, the CDR3 is TGTGCCACCCCCCGGGACAGGCGATATAGCAATCAGCCCCAGCATTTT.

This chain joins TRBV21-1 and TRBJ2-1; no DNA check was done on the table's D call, TRBD2. TRBV21-1 is annotated as a pseudogene. CDR3 length: 14 residues. The CDR3 coding sequence is TGTGCCAGCAGCAAAGTGGGAGGGGACAATGAGCAGTTCTTC. Protein product: CASSKVGGDNEQFF.

The J gene is TRBJ2-4, the V gene TRBV6-2 or TRBV6-3, with D possibly being TRBD2 (5 bases). V lost 5 bases and J 15 bases, leaving 17 bases between the germline ends. Germline V lookup: CDR1 MNHEY, CDR2 SVGEGT. The CDR3 contains 12 residues. The CDR3 region has the DNA TGTGCCAGCAGTCAAACACTAGTTTCGTCGTACTTC. It translates to CASSQTLVSSYF.